A selection of T cell receptor beta chains follows, all from one sample in a study of blood T cell repertoires in COVID-19. Data came from immunoSEQ multiplex PCR; TCRdb stores just in-frame clones and leaves some out. The sample consists of some 150,000 clones, around 84% of them appearing once. What was sequenced was peripheral blood. These receptors all come from a man aged 35-49 years with acute or convalescent COVID-19. Both conserved end residues are part of each CDR3. The D gene is left open where the match is weak. Part of the rows lack a size; the others show once, few, many or a class for expanded clones.

size: -
V: TRBV2
J: TRBJ1-3
D: TRBD1
DNA: TGTGCCAGCAGTGCGGACAGGAGCTCTGGAAACACCATATATTTT
CDR3: CASSADRSSGNTIYF

size: -
V: TRBV5-4
J: TRBJ2-1
D: -
DNA: TGTGCCAGCAGCTTGGAAATAATGGGGGGTGAGCAGTTCTTC
CDR3: CASSLEIMGGEQFF

size: -
V: TRBV6-6
J: TRBJ1-4
D: TRBD1
DNA: TGTGCCGCATCAAAGACAGGGTTGTCTCCACAACTGTTTTTT
CDR3: CAASKTGLSPQLFF

size: -
V: TRBV2
J: TRBJ2-2
D: -
DNA: TGTGCCAGTACCGGACAGATGGGGGGGGACACCGGGGAGCTGTTTTTT
CDR3: CASTGQMGGDTGELFF

size: once
V: TRBV7-2
J: TRBJ2-7
D: -
DNA: TGTGCCAGCAGCTTCCAGGGAAAGAACGAGCAGTACTTC
CDR3: CASSFQGKNEQYF

size: -
V: TRBV9
J: TRBJ2-2
D: -
DNA: TGTGCCAGCAGCGTAACTAGCACCGGGGAGCTGTTTTTT
CDR3: CASSVTSTGELFF

size: -
V: TRBV24-1
J: TRBJ1-5
D: -
DNA: TGTGCCACCAGTGCGGGCGGGGATCAGCCCCAGCATTTT
CDR3: CATSAGGDQPQHF

size: -
V: TRBV9
J: TRBJ1-3
D: -
DNA: TGTGCCAGCAGCGCCGGGTGGGCAGGGGTCACAACTGGAAACACCATATATTTT
CDR3: CASSAGWAGVTTGNTIYF

size: -
V: TRBV9
J: TRBJ1-1
D: -
DNA: TGTGCCAGCAGCACTCACGATGCCACTGAAGCTTTCTTT
CDR3: CASSTHDATEAFF

size: few
V: TRBV24-1
J: TRBJ2-7
D: TRBD1
DNA: TGTGCCACCAGTGGGGGACAGGTAAGCTACGAGCAGTACTTC
CDR3: CATSGGQVSYEQYF

size: -
V: TRBV15
J: TRBJ2-3
D: -
DNA: TGTGCCACCAGCACTAGGCGACGAGATACGCAGTATTTT
CDR3: CATSTRRRDTQYF

size: -
V: TRBV19
J: TRBJ1-1
D: TRBD1
DNA: TGTGCCAGTAGTACATTAACAGGGGCATGGGCTGAAGCTTTCTTT
CDR3: CASSTLTGAWAEAFF

size: once
V: TRBV3-1/TRBV3-2
J: TRBJ2-4
D: TRBD1
DNA: TGTGCCAGCAGCCAAAATAGACAGGGGACAGCCAAAAACATTCAGTACTTC
CDR3: CASSQNRQGTAKNIQYF

size: -
V: TRBV24-1
J: TRBJ2-1
D: TRBD1
DNA: TGTGCCACCAGTGGACGGGACAGGGGGCACAATGAGCAGTTCTTC
CDR3: CATSGRDRGHNEQFF

size: -
V: TRBV7-8
J: TRBJ1-1
D: -
DNA: TGTGCCAGCAGCCCCAAAGAAGCTTTCTTT
CDR3: CASSPKEAFF

size: -
V: TRBV6-1
J: TRBJ2-2
D: -
DNA: TGTGCCAGCAGTGAAGCGGGGCTGACGACAGGGAACACCGGGGAGCTGTTTTTT
CDR3: CASSEAGLTTGNTGELFF

size: -
V: TRBV5-6
J: TRBJ2-5
D: -
DNA: TGTGCCAGCAGCTTGGGACCGGGGGACCAAGAGACCCAGTACTTC
CDR3: CASSLGPGDQETQYF

size: -
V: TRBV18
J: TRBJ2-1
D: -
DNA: TGTGCCAGCTCATCTGCGGGAACCCTTGATGAGCAGTTCTTC
CDR3: CASSSAGTLDEQFF

size: -
V: TRBV7-6
J: TRBJ2-2
D: -
DNA: TGTGCCAGCAGCGCCCAGTGGGCGGTCGAGGGCGGGGAGCTGTTTTTT
CDR3: CASSAQWAVEGGELFF

size: -
V: TRBV5-1
J: TRBJ2-1
D: -
DNA: TGCGCCAGCAGCGCCACCTCCGGGAGCTTGGGGTCCTACAATGAGCAGTTCTTC
CDR3: CASSATSGSLGSYNEQFF

size: -
V: TRBV28
J: TRBJ2-2
D: -
DNA: TGTGCCAGCAGACTAAGGGGTCCTACTACCCAGAACACCGGGGAGCTGTTTTTT
CDR3: CASRLRGPTTQNTGELFF

size: -
V: TRBV9
J: TRBJ2-1
D: TRBD2
DNA: TGTGCCAGCAGCACCAGCGGTAGGGAGGGCATGGATGAGCAGTTCTTC
CDR3: CASSTSGREGMDEQFF

size: -
V: TRBV20-1
J: TRBJ2-5
D: -
DNA: TGCAGTGCGGGAAGGGGGGAGACCCAGTACTTC
CDR3: CSAGRGETQYF

size: -
V: TRBV7-9
J: TRBJ1-1
D: -
DNA: TGTGCCAGCAGCTTACAGGGTCTCACTGAAGCTTTCTTT
CDR3: CASSLQGLTEAFF

size: -
V: TRBV30
J: TRBJ2-3
D: -
DNA: TGTGCCTGGAGCGACCTAGCTGCCACAGATACGCAGTATTTT
CDR3: CAWSDLAATDTQYF

size: -
V: TRBV7-9
J: TRBJ1-2
D: TRBD1
DNA: TGTGCCAGCAGCTCGGACCAGGGACAGCGCGGGGATGGCTACACCTTC
CDR3: CASSSDQGQRGDGYTF

size: few
V: TRBV5-6
J: TRBJ2-2
D: -
DNA: TGTGCCAGCAGCTTGGGGGGGGTCGGCGGGGAGCTGTTTTTT
CDR3: CASSLGGVGGELFF

size: -
V: TRBV5-4
J: TRBJ2-1
D: -
DNA: TGTGCCAGCAGCTTGTATGCGGGCGGGCGCTCCTACAATGAGCAGTTCTTC
CDR3: CASSLYAGGRSYNEQFF

size: -
V: TRBV27
J: TRBJ2-1
D: -
DNA: TGTGCCAGCAGTTTATGGTCGGGGGTCAATGAGCAGTTCTTC
CDR3: CASSLWSGVNEQFF

size: -
V: TRBV24-1
J: TRBJ1-5
D: -
DNA: TGTGCCACCAGTGACCCAAGGGGACTGCCCGATCAGCCCCAGCATTTT
CDR3: CATSDPRGLPDQPQHF

size: -
V: TRBV4-2
J: TRBJ2-3
D: TRBD2
DNA: TGTGCCAGCAGCGGGACTAGCGGGGGCTCACGCACAGATACGCAGTATTTT
CDR3: CASSGTSGGSRTDTQYF

size: -
V: TRBV27
J: TRBJ2-5
D: TRBD2
DNA: TGTGCCAGCAGCCCGGGGACTAGCGGAAAAGAGACCCAGTACTTC
CDR3: CASSPGTSGKETQYF

size: -
V: TRBV5-4
J: TRBJ1-2
D: -
DNA: TGTGCCAGCTCTGGGGAGTTTCCCTCTCCTTATGGCTACACCTTC
CDR3: CASSGEFPSPYGYTF

size: -
V: TRBV21-1
J: TRBJ1-4
D: -
DNA: TGTGCCAGCAGCAAAGAACAGGCGGGAAGAGAACTGTTTTTT
CDR3: CASSKEQAGRELFF

size: -
V: TRBV30
J: TRBJ1-2
D: TRBD1
DNA: TGTGCCTGGAGCCACGGGACAGGACAGTATGGCTACACCTTC
CDR3: CAWSHGTGQYGYTF

size: once
V: TRBV28
J: TRBJ2-7
D: TRBD1
DNA: TGTGCCAGCAGCCCTAAGACAGGGCCCTACGAGCAGTACTTC
CDR3: CASSPKTGPYEQYF

size: -
V: TRBV7-6
J: TRBJ2-1
D: TRBD2
DNA: TGTGCCAGCAGCCAGGGACTAGGGTCCAATGAGCAGTTCTTC
CDR3: CASSQGLGSNEQFF

size: -
V: TRBV7-9
J: TRBJ1-2
D: -
DNA: TGTGCCAGCAGACCTGACAGCAAGGGCTACACCTTC
CDR3: CASRPDSKGYTF

size: -
V: TRBV7-9
J: TRBJ2-5
D: TRBD2
DNA: TGTGCCAGCAGCTTAGCGACTAGCGGCCAAGAGACCCAGTACTTC
CDR3: CASSLATSGQETQYF

size: once
V: TRBV19
J: TRBJ1-5
D: -
DNA: TGTGCCAGTAGTCCCAACCAGTATTATAGCAATCAGCCCCAGCATTTT
CDR3: CASSPNQYYSNQPQHF

size: -
V: TRBV28
J: TRBJ2-2
D: -
DNA: TGTGCCAGCAGTCTAGTCTCGAACACCGGGGAGCTGTTTTTT
CDR3: CASSLVSNTGELFF

size: -
V: TRBV19
J: TRBJ1-2
D: -
DNA: TGTGCCAGTAGTATAGGAGGGTTAGAGAGGAACTATGGCTACACCTTC
CDR3: CASSIGGLERNYGYTF

size: -
V: TRBV7-9
J: TRBJ2-2
D: -
DNA: TGCGGTAACACCGGGGAGCTGTTTTTT
CDR3: CGNTGELFF

size: -
V: TRBV11-2
J: TRBJ2-7
D: TRBD2
DNA: TGTGCCAGCAGCCCAGGGACTAGCGGGGGATCGGCCTACGAGCAGTACTTC
CDR3: CASSPGTSGGSAYEQYF

size: -
V: TRBV5-6
J: TRBJ1-2
D: -
DNA: TGTGCCAGCAGTTCGGGTAGCTATGGCTACACCTTC
CDR3: CASSSGSYGYTF

size: -
V: TRBV7-2
J: TRBJ2-7
D: TRBD2
DNA: TGTGCCAGCAGCTTATCCTTAGCGGGGGGGTCCTACGAGCAGTACTTC
CDR3: CASSLSLAGGSYEQYF

size: once
V: TRBV4-1
J: TRBJ2-5
D: TRBD2
DNA: TGCGCCAGCAGCTATCGACTAGCGGGGGGACAGTACCAAGAGACCCAGTACTTC
CDR3: CASSYRLAGGQYQETQYF

size: once
V: TRBV28
J: TRBJ1-2
D: -
DNA: TGTGCCAGCAGTTTAGCCGGGAACTATGGCTACACCTTC
CDR3: CASSLAGNYGYTF

size: -
V: TRBV5-8
J: TRBJ1-1
D: -
DNA: TGTGCCAGCAGCCCCCCCGTCCGGGACACTGAAGCTTTCTTT
CDR3: CASSPPVRDTEAFF